This TCR beta chain comes out of a study of technical replicates of blood from several donors. Sequencing used immunoSEQ multiplex PCR; TCRdb keeps in-frame clones, though not all of them. This table holds some 70,000 clones, 80% to 95% found once. Sequenced sample: PBMCs. The origin of this receptor is a human donor in good health. Some clones in this sample may be carry-over from other donors' samples.

CDR3 DNA sequence: TGTGCCAGCAGTACCAACCCCAGGTTAAAGGAAGCTTTCTTT. Amino acids: CASSTNPRLKEAFF. The chain joins TRBV6-5 to TRBJ1-1; no reliable D call. CDR1 MNHEY and CDR2 SVGAGI come from the germline V gene. The CDR3 is 14 residues long. V was clipped by 5 bases and J by 8 bases, with 18 bases between them.